The 23 T cell receptor beta chains reported below all come from one sample, sequenced in a study of CD8+ T cells in alopecia areata. CD25+CD127- cells were obtained by sorting CD4+ cells, for roughly five patients. Following RNA extraction, reverse transcription yielded cDNA that acted as the sequencing template. Generated by immunoSEQ multiplex PCR, the TCRdb table keeps only in-frame clones and is missing some. The table includes 35,000 to 45,000 clones, around 57% detected once. Source material: CD4+ Tregs sorted from blood. These receptors came from a human donor with alopecia areata.

The chain joins TRBV28 to TRBJ1-1; unclear D gene. This CDR3 is built from 14 residues. V lost 2 bases and J 2 bases, leaving 9 bases between the germline ends. The germline V gene has CDR1 MDHEN and CDR2 SYDVKM. The CDR3 nucleotides read TGTGCCAGCAGTTTAGACCCTCTAAACACTGAAGCTTTCTTT. Encoded protein: CASSLDPLNTEAFF.

As for this clone: At one boundary the junction diverges from the germline segment, which might be a read error. The V call is TRBV7-7, the J call TRBJ2-2, with 9 bases aligning to TRBD2. Germline values: CDR1 SSHAT, CDR2 FNYEAQ (reference sequence). The CDR3 has 16 amino acids. CDR3 nucleotides: TGTGCTAGCAGCTTAGGAGCGGGGGGTGCCGTCGGGGAGCTGTTTTTT. Translation: CASSLGAGGAVGELFF.

This clone occurred a few times. The rearrangement uses TRBV29-1 and TRBJ1-5; D not certain. Germline loops: CDR1 SQVTM, CDR2 ANQGSEA. Trimming pared 6 bases from V and 7 bases from J, leaving 13 bases between. The CDR3 runs to 12 residues. The CDR3 DNA follows: TGCAGCGTGGCCCCACCTGGCCAGCCCCAGCATTTT. Residues: CSVAPPGQPQHF.

V and J are TRBV5-6 and TRBJ2-1, with no clear D. The CDR3 consists of 14 residues. The V end lost 0 bases, the J end lost 3 bases, and 7 bases lay between the germline ends. Germline V gives CDR1 SGHDT, CDR2 YYEEEE. CDR3 in amino acids: CASSLVNFYNEQFF. As DNA, the CDR3 is TGTGCCAGCAGCTTGGTGAACTTCTACAATGAGCAGTTCTTC.

This clone has only a few counts. The chain employs TRBV9 and TRBJ2-3; D perhaps matches TRBD1 (6 bases). Between the trimmed V and J ends, which lost 0 bases and 2 bases, there was a span of 16 bases. Germline V lookup: CDR1 SGDLS, CDR2 YYNGEE. The CDR3 covers 17 residues. The chain's CDR3 is CASSVDKWGPYTDTQYF. Written as DNA, the CDR3 is TGTGCCAGCAGCGTAGACAAGTGGGGGCCTTACACAGATACGCAGTATTTT.

This rearrangement joins TRBV4-1 to TRBJ2-1, with a tentative D call TRBD2 (5 bases). With 0 bases removed from V and 5 bases from J, the gap between germline ends came to 14 bases. The CDR3 is 16 amino acids. The germline V gene has CDR1 MGHRA and CDR2 YSYEKL. The CDR3 protein is CASSQDTRELHNEQFF. CDR3 nucleotides: TGCGCCAGCAGCCAAGATACGAGGGAGCTTCACAATGAGCAGTTCTTC.

This chain links TRBV7-2 with TRBJ2-5; D is perhaps TRBD2 (7 bases). CDR1 SGHTA and CDR2 FQGNSA come from the germline V gene. The CDR3 is 15 amino acids. Deletions cut 5 bases from V and 1 base from J, with 14 bases between. The CDR3 loop is CASSPLAGAQETQYF. CDR3 nucleotides: TGTGCCAGCAGCCCCCTTGCGGGGGCCCAAGAGACCCAGTACTTC.

The chain uses TRBV27 and TRBJ2-5; D is ambiguous. The germline V and J ends were trimmed by 6 bases and 0 bases, with 8 bases remaining between them. The CDR3 is 13 residues long. Germline V lookup: CDR1 MNHEY, CDR2 SMNVEV (reference sequence). The CDR3 DNA reads TGTGCCAGCAGGATTAATTACCAAGAGACCCAGTACTTC. It is translated as CASRINYQETQYF.

This rearrangement joins TRBV6-1 to TRBJ2-1, with D unresolved. V gave up 1 base and J gave up 8 bases, with 9 bases separating them. Germline values: CDR1 MNHNS, CDR2 SASEGT. CDR3 length: 13 residues. The CDR3 is CASSEGWFDEQFF. The CDR3 DNA is TGTGCCAGCAGTGAAGGCTGGTTCGATGAGCAGTTCTTC.

The chain has TRBV11-2 and TRBJ1-4; the D gene is possibly TRBD1 (5 bases). The V end was cut by 4 bases, the J end by 7 bases, with 19 bases between. Germline V gives CDR1 SGHAT, CDR2 FQNNGV. The CDR3 runs to 16 residues. CDR3 region: CASSSGGVGKSEKLFF. CDR3 DNA: TGTGCCAGCAGCTCGGGGGGGGTAGGGAAGAGTGAAAAACTGTTTTTT.

The rearrangement links TRBV7-3 to TRBJ2-2; 9 nucleotides align to TRBD1. V shed 0 bases, J shed 6 bases, and the junction held 8 bases outside the gene matches. Germline values: CDR1 SGHTA, CDR2 FQGTGA. The CDR3 totals 17 residues. CDR3 sequence: CASSLTGDRVKAGELFF. CDR3 nucleotide sequence: TGTGCCAGCAGCTTAACGGGGGACAGGGTAAAAGCCGGGGAGCTGTTTTTT. Filled out from reference TRBV7-3 and TRBJ2-2, the complete variable domain reads GAGVSQTPSNKVTEKGKYVELRCDPISGHTALYWYRQSLGQGPEFLIYFQGTGAADDSGLPNDRFFAVRPEGSVSTLKIQRTERGDSAVYLCASSLTGDRVKAGELFFGEGSRLTVL.

The V and J genes are TRBV5-1 and TRBJ1-5; D is ambiguous. V was pared by 0 bases and J by 5 bases, with 6 bases between. The germline V gene has CDR1 SGHRS and CDR2 YFSETQ. This CDR3 is 13 amino acids long. CDR3 sequence: CASSLAGDQPQHF. The CDR3 DNA reads TGCGCCAGCAGCTTGGCTGGGGATCAGCCCCAGCATTTT.

The chain is built from TRBV28 and TRBJ1-2; D is ambiguous. With 6 bases removed from V and 8 bases from J, the gap between germline ends came to 10 bases. The CDR3 consists of 11 residues. CDR1 and CDR2 from the germline V gene are MDHEN and SYDVKM. CDR3 amino acids: CASRFPEGYTF. The CDR3 region has the DNA TGTGCCAGCAGGTTTCCGGAGGGCTACACCTTC.

The CDR3 coding sequence is TGCAGCGTAGATATAGGGGGCGCCGGCACCGGGGAGCTGTTTTTT. Translated, it gives CSVDIGGAGTGELFF. The gene calls are TRBV29-1 and TRBJ2-2; 7 bases are shared with TRBD1. Trimming cost V 6 bases and J 4 bases; bases outside gene matches: 11. Germline V gene lookup returns CDR1 SQVTM and CDR2 ANQGSEA. The CDR3 sequence is 15 residues long.

This chain connects TRBV15 to TRBJ1-6, with D unclear. This CDR3 region has 13 residues. Germline V gives CDR1 LNHNV, CDR2 YYDKDF (reference sequence). The V and J ends lost 1 base and 7 bases respectively, with 5 bases between them. CDR3 sequence reads: CATSRGRNSPLHF. The CDR3 region has the DNA TGTGCCACCAGCAGAGGGCGAAATTCACCCCTCCACTTT.

This clone was found a few times. V and J are TRBV7-3 and TRBJ2-3, with 7 positions matching TRBD1. The CDR3 has 12 amino acids. After removal of 5 bases from V and 10 bases from J, the junction contained 6 bases not matched to a gene. Germline assignment: CDR1 SGHTA and CDR2 FQGTGA. The CDR3: CASSRGQEAQYF. In nucleotides, the CDR3 is TGTGCCAGCAGCCGCGGACAGGAGGCGCAGTATTTT.

The chain links TRBV7-9 to TRBJ1-1, with unresolved D. The CDR3 consists of 12 residues. CDR1 is SEHNR, CDR2 FQNEAQ, per germline (reference sequence). Between the trimmed V and J ends, which lost 2 bases and 0 bases, there was a span of 1 base. Here the CDR3 reads CASSLLNTEAFF. CDR3 coding DNA: TGTGCCAGCAGCTTACTGAACACTGAAGCTTTCTTT. Together with reference TRBV7-9 and TRBJ1-1, the CDR3 gives the full variable domain: DTGVSQNPRHKITKRGQNVTFRCDPISEHNRLYWYRQTLGQGPEFLTYFQNEAQLEKSRLLSDRFSAERPKGSFSTLEIQRTEQGDSAMYLCASSLLNTEAFFGQGTRLTVV.

This chain links TRBV5-1 with TRBJ1-5, with D tentatively TRBD1 (5 bases). Germline lookup yields CDR1 SGHRS and CDR2 YFSETQ. Trimming stripped 2 bases from V and 4 bases from J, with 10 bases between. This CDR3 is 14 amino acids long. The CDR3, as DNA: TGCGCCAGCAGCTTAGGTGGGACGAATCAGCCCCAGCATTTT. Translated: CASSLGGTNQPQHF.

The chain combines TRBV13 with TRBJ1-1; unclear D gene. Germline CDR1 PRHDT, CDR2 FYEKMQ (reference sequence). The CDR3 has 14 residues. V shed 3 bases and J shed 5 bases, with 13 bases lying between them. The CDR3 region is CASSFGGRSTEAFF. CDR3 nucleotides: TGTGCCAGCAGCTTCGGAGGGAGAAGTACTGAAGCTTTCTTT.

The chain is built from TRBV7-2 and TRBJ1-1, with a possible D match to TRBD1 (6 bases). The germline CDR1 and CDR2 sequences are SGHTA and FQGNSA. CDR3 length equals 15 residues. The V end lost 5 bases, the J end lost 1 base, and 14 bases lay between the germline ends. CDR3 nucleotides: TGTGCCAGCAGCAGAGGTGGAGGGGGGAACACTGAAGCTTTCTTT. Its protein is CASSRGGGGNTEAFF.

The rearrangement joins TRBV11-2 to TRBJ2-1; D is ambiguous. The CDR3 totals 12 residues. CDR1 and CDR2 (germline): SGHAT, FQNNGV. V lost 3 bases, J lost 6 bases, and 6 bases lay in between. CDR3 DNA sequence: TGTGCCAGCAGCTTGACTCTCAATGAGCAGTTCTTC. This gives the protein CASSLTLNEQFF.

The rearrangement links TRBV4-1 to TRBJ1-6; 7 nucleotides align to TRBD1. The length of the CDR3 is 16 residues. Trimming took 0 bases from V and 8 from J; bases not matched to a gene: 7. Looked up from germline, CDR1 is MGHRA and CDR2 is YSYEKL. CDR3 residues: CASSQDLRQGDSPLHF. CDR3 nucleotide sequence: TGCGCCAGCAGCCAAGATCTTCGACAGGGAGATTCACCCCTCCACTTT.

This clone was counted between two and nine times. The chain employs TRBV20-1 and TRBJ1-2, with D possibly TRBD1 on 6 matching bases. The CDR3 spans 11 residues. The germline V gene encodes CDR1 DFQATT and CDR2 SNEGSKA (reference sequence). CDR3 sequence (DNA): TGCAGCGCGGGGGCAAGTTATGGCTACACCTTC. It translates to CSAGASYGYTF.